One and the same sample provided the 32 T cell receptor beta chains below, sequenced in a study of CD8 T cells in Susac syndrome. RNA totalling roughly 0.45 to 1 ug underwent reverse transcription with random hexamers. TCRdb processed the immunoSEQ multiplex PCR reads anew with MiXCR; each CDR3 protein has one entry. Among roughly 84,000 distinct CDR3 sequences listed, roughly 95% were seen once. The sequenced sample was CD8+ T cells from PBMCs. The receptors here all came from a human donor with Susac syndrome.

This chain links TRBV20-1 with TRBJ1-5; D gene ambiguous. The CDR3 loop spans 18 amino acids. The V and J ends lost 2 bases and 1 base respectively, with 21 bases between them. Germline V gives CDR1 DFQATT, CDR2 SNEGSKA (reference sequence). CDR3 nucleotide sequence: TGCAGTGCTAGACGCAAAGGAGCAGTAGGGTACAGCAATCAGCCCCAGCATTTT. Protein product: CSARRKGAVGYSNQPQHF.

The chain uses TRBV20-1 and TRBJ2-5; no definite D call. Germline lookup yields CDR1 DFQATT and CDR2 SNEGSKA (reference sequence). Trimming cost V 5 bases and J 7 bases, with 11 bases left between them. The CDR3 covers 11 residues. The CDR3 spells CSAAKGWTQYF. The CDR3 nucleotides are TGCAGTGCTGCCAAGGGATGGACCCAGTACTTC.

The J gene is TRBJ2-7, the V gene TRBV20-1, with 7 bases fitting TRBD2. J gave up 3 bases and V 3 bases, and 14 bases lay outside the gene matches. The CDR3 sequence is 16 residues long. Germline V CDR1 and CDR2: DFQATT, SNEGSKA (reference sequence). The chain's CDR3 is CSARIGSGTGFYEQYF. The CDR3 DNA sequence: TGCAGTGCTAGGATAGGAAGCGGGACGGGCTTCTACGAGCAGTACTTC.

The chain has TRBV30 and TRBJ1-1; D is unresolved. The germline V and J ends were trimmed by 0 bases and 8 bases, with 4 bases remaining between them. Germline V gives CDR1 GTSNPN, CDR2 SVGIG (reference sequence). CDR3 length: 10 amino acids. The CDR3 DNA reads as TGTGCCTGGAGTGTACGGGAAGCTTTCTTT. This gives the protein CAWSVREAFF.

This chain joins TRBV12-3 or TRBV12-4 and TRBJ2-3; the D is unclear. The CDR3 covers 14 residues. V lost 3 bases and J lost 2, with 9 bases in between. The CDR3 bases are TGTGCCAGCAGTTTGCTGCCGAACACAGATACGCAGTATTTT. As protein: CASSLLPNTDTQYF.

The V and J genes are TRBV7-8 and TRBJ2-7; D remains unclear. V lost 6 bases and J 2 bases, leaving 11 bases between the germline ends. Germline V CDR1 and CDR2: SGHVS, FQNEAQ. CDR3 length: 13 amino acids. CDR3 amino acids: CASRSDPTYEQYF. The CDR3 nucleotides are TGTGCCAGCAGATCCGACCCTACCTACGAGCAGTACTTC.

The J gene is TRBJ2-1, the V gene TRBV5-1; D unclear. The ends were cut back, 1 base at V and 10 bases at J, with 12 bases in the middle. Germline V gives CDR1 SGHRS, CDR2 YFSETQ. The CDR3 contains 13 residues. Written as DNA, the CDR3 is TGCGCCAGCAGCTTGATGGGGTCGGAGGAGCAGTTCTTC. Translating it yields CASSLMGSEEQFF.

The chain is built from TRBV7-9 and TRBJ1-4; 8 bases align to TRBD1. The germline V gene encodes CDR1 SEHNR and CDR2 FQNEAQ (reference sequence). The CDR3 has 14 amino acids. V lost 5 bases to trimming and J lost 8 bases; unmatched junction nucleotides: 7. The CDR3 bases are TGTGCCAGCAGCCACGGACAGGGAGGCGAAAAACTGTTTTTT. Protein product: CASSHGQGGEKLFF. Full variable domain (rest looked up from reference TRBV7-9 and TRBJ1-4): DTGVSQNPRHKITKRGQNVTFRCDPISEHNRLYWYRQTLGQGPEFLTYFQNEAQLEKSRLLSDRFSAERPKGSFSTLEIQRTEQGDSAMYLCASSHGQGGEKLFFGSGTQLSVL.

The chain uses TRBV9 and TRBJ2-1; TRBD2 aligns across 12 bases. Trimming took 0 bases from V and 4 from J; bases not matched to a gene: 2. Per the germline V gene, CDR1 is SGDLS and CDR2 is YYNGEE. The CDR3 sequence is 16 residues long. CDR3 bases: TGTGCCAGCAGCGTAGAACTAGCGGGGGGATACAATGAGCAGTTCTTC. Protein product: CASSVELAGGYNEQFF. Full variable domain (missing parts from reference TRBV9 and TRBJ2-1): DSGVTQTPKHLITATGQRVTLRCSPRSGDLSVYWYQQSLDQGLQFLIQYYNGEERAKGNILERFSAQQFPDLHSELNLSSLELGDSALYFCASSVELAGGYNEQFFGPGTRLTVL.

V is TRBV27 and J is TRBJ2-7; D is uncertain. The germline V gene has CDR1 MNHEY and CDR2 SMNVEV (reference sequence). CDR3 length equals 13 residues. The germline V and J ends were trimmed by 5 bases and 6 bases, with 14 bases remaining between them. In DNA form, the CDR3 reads TGTGCCAGCAGTCCCTCAAATTTTGCCGAGCAGTACTTC. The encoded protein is CASSPSNFAEQYF.

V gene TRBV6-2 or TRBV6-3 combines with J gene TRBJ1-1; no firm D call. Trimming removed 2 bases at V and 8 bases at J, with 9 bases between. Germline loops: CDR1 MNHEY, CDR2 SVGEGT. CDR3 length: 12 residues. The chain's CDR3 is CASSYHGGEAFF. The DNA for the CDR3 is TGTGCCAGCAGTTACCATGGAGGGGAAGCTTTCTTT.

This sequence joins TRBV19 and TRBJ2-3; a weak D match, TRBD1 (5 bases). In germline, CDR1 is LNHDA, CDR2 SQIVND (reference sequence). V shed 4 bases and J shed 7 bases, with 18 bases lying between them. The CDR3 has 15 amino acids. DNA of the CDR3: TGTGCCAGTAGTACCCTAGACAGCCCGATGCATACGCAGTATTTT. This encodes CASSTLDSPMHTQYF.

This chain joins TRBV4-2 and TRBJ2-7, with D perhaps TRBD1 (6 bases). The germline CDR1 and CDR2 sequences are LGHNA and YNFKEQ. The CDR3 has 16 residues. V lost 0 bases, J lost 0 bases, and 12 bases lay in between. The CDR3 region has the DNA TGTGCCAGCAGCCAAGAAGGGACACACAACTCCTACGAGCAGTACTTC. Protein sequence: CASSQEGTHNSYEQYF.

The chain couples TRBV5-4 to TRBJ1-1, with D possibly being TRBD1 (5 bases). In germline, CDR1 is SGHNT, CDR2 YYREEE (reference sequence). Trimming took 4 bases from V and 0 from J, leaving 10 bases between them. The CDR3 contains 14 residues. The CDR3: CASSVGGLNTEAFF. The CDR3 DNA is TGTGCCAGCAGCGTGGGGGGTTTGAACACTGAAGCTTTCTTT.

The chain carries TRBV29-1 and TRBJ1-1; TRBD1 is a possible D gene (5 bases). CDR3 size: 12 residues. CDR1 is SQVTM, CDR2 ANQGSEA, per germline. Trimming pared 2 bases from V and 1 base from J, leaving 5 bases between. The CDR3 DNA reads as TGCAGCGTTGAACAGGGGAACACTGAAGCTTTCTTT. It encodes CSVEQGNTEAFF.

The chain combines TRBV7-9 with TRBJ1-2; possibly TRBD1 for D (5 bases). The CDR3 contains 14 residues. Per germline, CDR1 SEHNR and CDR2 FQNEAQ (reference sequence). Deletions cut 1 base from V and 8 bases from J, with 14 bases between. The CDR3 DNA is TGTGCCAGCAGCTTAGACGCGGGGGTAGACGGCTACACCTTC. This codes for CASSLDAGVDGYTF.

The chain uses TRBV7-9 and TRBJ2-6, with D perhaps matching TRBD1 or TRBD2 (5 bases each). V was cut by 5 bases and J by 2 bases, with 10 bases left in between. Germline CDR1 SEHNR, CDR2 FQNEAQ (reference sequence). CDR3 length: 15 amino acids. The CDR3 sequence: CASSLMGAGANVLTF. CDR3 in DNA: TGTGCCAGCAGCCTGATGGGGGCTGGGGCCAACGTCCTGACTTTC.

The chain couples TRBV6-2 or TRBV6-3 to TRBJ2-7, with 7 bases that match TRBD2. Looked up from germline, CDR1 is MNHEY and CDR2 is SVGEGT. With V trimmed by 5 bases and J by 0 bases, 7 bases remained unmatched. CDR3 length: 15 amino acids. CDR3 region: CASSGRGGSSYEQYV. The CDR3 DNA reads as TGTGCCAGCAGTGGGCGCGGGGGAAGCTCCTACGAGCAGTACGTC.

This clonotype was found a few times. CDR3 DNA sequence: TGTGCCAGCAGTTTAGTTGGTGAGCAGTTCTTC. Amino acids: CASSLVGEQFF. V and J are TRBV28 and TRBJ2-1; D not resolved. Germline V CDR1 and CDR2: MDHEN, SYDVKM. CDR3 length: 11 amino acids. Trimming stripped 2 bases from V and 9 bases from J, with 5 bases between.

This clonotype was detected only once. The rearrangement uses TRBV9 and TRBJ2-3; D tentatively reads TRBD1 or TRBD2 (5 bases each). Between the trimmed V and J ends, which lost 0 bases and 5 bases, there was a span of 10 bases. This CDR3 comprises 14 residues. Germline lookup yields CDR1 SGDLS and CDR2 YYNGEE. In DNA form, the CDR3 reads TGTGCCAGCAGCGTAGGTGGGACCGGAGATACGCAGTATTTT. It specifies CASSVGGTGDTQYF. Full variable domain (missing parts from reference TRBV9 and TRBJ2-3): DSGVTQTPKHLITATGQRVTLRCSPRSGDLSVYWYQQSLDQGLQFLIQYYNGEERAKGNILERFSAQQFPDLHSELNLSSLELGDSALYFCASSVGGTGDTQYFGPGTRLTVL.

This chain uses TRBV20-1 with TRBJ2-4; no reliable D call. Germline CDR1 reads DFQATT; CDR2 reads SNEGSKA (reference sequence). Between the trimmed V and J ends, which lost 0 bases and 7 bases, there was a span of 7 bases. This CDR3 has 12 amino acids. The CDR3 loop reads CSARDHTNIQYF. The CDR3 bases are TGCAGTGCTAGAGATCACACGAACATTCAGTACTTC.

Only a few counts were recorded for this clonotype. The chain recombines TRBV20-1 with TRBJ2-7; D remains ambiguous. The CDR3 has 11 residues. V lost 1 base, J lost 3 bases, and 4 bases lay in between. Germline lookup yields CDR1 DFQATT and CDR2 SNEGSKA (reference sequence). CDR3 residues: CSARVDYEQYF. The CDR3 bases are TGCAGTGCTAGAGTAGACTACGAGCAGTACTTC.

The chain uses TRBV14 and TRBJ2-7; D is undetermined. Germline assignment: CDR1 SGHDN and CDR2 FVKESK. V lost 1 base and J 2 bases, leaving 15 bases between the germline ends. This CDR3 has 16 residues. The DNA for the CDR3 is TGTGCCAGCAGCCAAGCCCCAGTGACGTGGCCCTACGAGCAGTACTTC. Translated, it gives CASSQAPVTWPYEQYF. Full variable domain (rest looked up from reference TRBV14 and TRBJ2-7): EAGVTQFPSHSVIEKGQTVTLRCDPISGHDNLYWYRRVMGKEIKFLLHFVKESKQDESGMPNNRFLAERTGGTYSTLKVQPAELEDSGVYFCASSQAPVTWPYEQYFGPGTRLTVT.

CDR3 sequence: CASSLRSSLRTQYF. The DNA for the CDR3 is TGTGCCAGCAGTCTACGTAGCTCATTGAGGACCCAGTACTTC. V usage is TRBV28 and J usage is TRBJ2-5, with D uncertain. The CDR3 spans 14 residues. V lost 5 bases and J lost 7, with 17 bases in between. Germline V CDR1 and CDR2: MDHEN, SYDVKM.

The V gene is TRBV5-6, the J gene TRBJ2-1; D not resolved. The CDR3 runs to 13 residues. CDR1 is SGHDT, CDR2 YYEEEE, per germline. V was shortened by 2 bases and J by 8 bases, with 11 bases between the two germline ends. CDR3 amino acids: CASSLFTNDEQFF. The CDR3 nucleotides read TGTGCCAGCAGCTTATTCACGAACGATGAGCAGTTCTTC.

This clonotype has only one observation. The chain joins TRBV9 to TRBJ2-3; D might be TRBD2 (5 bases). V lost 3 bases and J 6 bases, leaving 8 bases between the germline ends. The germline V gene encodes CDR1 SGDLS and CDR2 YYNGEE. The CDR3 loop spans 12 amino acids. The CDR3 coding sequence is TGTGCCAGCAGCGCCTCGGGGGATACGCAGTATTTT. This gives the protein CASSASGDTQYF.

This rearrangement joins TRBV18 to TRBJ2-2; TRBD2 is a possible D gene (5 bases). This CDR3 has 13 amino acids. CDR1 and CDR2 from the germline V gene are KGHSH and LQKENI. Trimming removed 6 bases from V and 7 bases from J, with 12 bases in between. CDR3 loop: CASSSRTGGELFF. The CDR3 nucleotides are TGTGCCAGCTCCTCGAGGACTGGCGGGGAGCTGTTTTTT.

The CDR3 is CASSLWRNTEAFF. CDR3 nucleotides: TGTGCCAGCAGCTTGTGGAGGAACACTGAAGCTTTCTTT. This chain uses TRBV5-4 with TRBJ1-1; D gene unclear. CDR3 length: 13 residues. Deletions cut 1 base from V and 1 base from J, with 5 bases between. The V gene's germline CDR1 is SGHNT and CDR2 YYREEE (reference sequence). Full variable domain (missing parts from reference TRBV5-4 and TRBJ1-1): ETGVTQSPTHLIKTRGQQVTLRCSSQSGHNTVSWYQQALGQGPQFIFQYYREEENGRGNFPPRFSGLQFPNYSSELNVNALELDDSALYLCASSLWRNTEAFFGQGTRLTVV.

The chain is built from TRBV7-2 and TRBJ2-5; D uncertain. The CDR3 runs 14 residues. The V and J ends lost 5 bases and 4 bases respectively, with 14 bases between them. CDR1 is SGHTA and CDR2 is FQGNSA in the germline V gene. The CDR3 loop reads CASSAEAGRETQYF. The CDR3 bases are TGTGCCAGCAGCGCCGAGGCAGGTCGAGAGACCCAGTACTTC.

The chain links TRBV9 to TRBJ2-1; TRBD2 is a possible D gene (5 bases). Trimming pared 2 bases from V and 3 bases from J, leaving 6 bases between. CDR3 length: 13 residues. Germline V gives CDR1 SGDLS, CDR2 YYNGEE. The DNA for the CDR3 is TGTGCCAGCAGCGTCACTAGCTACAATGAGCAGTTCTTC. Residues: CASSVTSYNEQFF.

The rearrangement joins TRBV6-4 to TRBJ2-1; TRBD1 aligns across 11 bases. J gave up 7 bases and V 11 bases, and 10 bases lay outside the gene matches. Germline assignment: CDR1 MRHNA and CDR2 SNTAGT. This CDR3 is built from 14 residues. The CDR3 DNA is TGTGCCGACCACCGGGACAGGGGGGATAATGAGCAGTTCTTC. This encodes CADHRDRGDNEQFF.

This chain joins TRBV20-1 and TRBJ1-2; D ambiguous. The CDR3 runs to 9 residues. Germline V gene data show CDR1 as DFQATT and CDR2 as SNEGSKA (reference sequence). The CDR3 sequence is CAVNYGYTF. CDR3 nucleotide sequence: TGCGCCGTGAACTATGGCTACACCTTC.